This T cell receptor beta chain was found in a study of blood T cell repertoires in COVID-19. The wider study: Some COVID-19 samples were acute and others convalescent; all came from the United States, Italy and Spain. Sample material is recorded as cDNA or gDNA derived from T cells, B-cell-depleted T cells, or PBMCs.

Germline V CDR1 and CDR2: KGHSH, LQKENI. Trimming shortened V by 3 bases and J by 3 bases, and 9 bases separated the two germline ends. This CDR3 has 13 amino acids. In the original workflow: Nucleated cell counts were estimated from reference gene primer amplification. The table came from immunoSEQ multiplex PCR; TCRdb's copy has only in-frame clones and leaves some out. The V and J calls and clone size come from that table; D and trimming were worked out from the DNA. Altogether hundreds of thousands of clones are present, about nine tenths being singletons, with the ten largest covering roughly 4.2%.

What was sequenced was peripheral blood. The sequence derives from a man aged 50 or older with acute or convalescent COVID-19. V gene TRBV18 combines with J gene TRBJ2-7; D is possibly TRBD2 (5 bases). CDR3 DNA sequence: TGTGCCAGCTCACCCGTCGGAGGCTACGAGCAGTACTTC. Translating gives CASSPVGGYEQYF.